This T cell receptor beta chain was retrieved from a study of early T cells in non-severe SARS-CoV-2 infection (dated by TCRdb to about 2021). Turning to the overall study: Bulk RNA from unsorted whole blood was used for TCR sequencing, so alpha and beta chains could not be paired. Findings and caveats that apply to the study as a whole: VDJdb matching was skewed toward anti-spike CD8 responses and likely underestimated virus-specific expansions, missing private and CD4 specificities.

This clonotype was seen repeatedly, ten times or more. Its antigen remains unidentified. Base qualities are not at hand, and no much larger clone is one base apart. This was a case-control study nested in a cohort of healthcare workers in London, UK, who had nasopharyngeal swab PCR tests and blood samples taken every week. Between 23 and 31 March 2020, the week of the UK lockdown, healthcare workers were enrolled and then followed up weekly for as long as 16 weeks. CDR1 and CDR2, per the germline V gene (reference sequence), are SGHKS and YYEKEE. V loses 4 bases of germline sequence and J loses 1 base, and the interval between the two ends is 14 bases. The CDR3 measures 15 amino acids from cysteine to phenylalanine. The CDR3 DNA has 45 bases and is translated from base 1. Receptors were amplified or captured by 5' RACE. Instrument used: NextSeq 500. Unique molecular identifiers were attached to individual cDNA molecules in the TCR library protocol so that sequencing error and PCR bias could be corrected. Both TCR alpha and beta chains were sequenced, and tight co-correlation was observed between alpha and beta sequence abundances in each sample. From the authors' description of their analysis: Decombinator V4 was used to annotate TCR sequences for V gene, J gene and CDR3. TCRs were defined as expanded if a significant change between any two time points was detected under a Poisson model with p below 0.0001. Abundances of TCRs were expressed as counts per million after normalisation to the total number of TCRs sequenced in each sample. TRAV1-2 paired with TRAJ12, TRAJ20 or TRAJ33 defined MAIT TCRs, while TRAV10 paired with TRAJ18 defined iNKT TCRs. VDJdb, accessed 1 November 2021, was searched for CMV, EBV and SARS-CoV-2 annotated TCRs, excluding TCRs annotated for multiple antigens. TCRdb reprocessed the public reads (quality trimming at Q25 with fastp, clone calling with MiXCR) and kept in-frame beta chains. A single entry per CDR3 protein holds the most common genes and DNA from its merged rows. None of the V and J calls come from the authors' own analysis; TCRdb made them. This sample comprises over 50,000 distinct CDR3 sequences, approximately 12% of them detected only once. The ten largest clonotypes hold 2.5% to 3.5% of the sample.

Here the chain combines TRBV5-5 and TRBJ1-1; a weak D assignment points to TRBD1 (6 bases agree). The sequenced sample was whole blood. This sequence originates from an adult who was a healthcare worker with PCR-confirmed SARS-CoV-2 infection or an uninfected control (not recorded which). The CDR3 loop reads CASSGDGTQNTEAFF. The nucleotide sequence is TGTGCCAGCAGCGGAGACGGGACACAGAACACTGAAGCTTTCTTT. Beyond the CDR3, the reference TRBV5-5 and TRBJ1-1 genes provide the residues; the full variable domain reads: DAGVTQSPTHLIKTRGQQVTLRCSPISGHKSVSWYQQVLGQGPQFIFQYYEKEERGRGNFPDRFSARQFPNYSSELNVNALLLGDSALYLCASSGDGTQNTEAFFGQGTRLTVV.